These 27 T cell receptor beta chains share one sample of origin, sequenced in a study of blood T cell repertoires in COVID-19 (dated by TCRdb to 2020 to 2021). Receptor amplification or capture employed the immunoSEQ multiplex PCR assay. The table comes from immuneACCESS by way of TCRdb, which keeps in-frame sequences with V and J called. Part of the clones is missing from these tables; in studies checked, under half for an unresolved V gene and the rest for unknown reasons. The sample table contains more than 95,000 clones; only one count was recorded for 87% of them. The top ten constitute roughly 14% of the sample. The sample comprised peripheral blood. The source is a man aged 50-60 years with acute or convalescent COVID-19.

This clone was seen a handful of times. The chain has TRBV3-1 (or the pseudogene TRBV3-2) and TRBJ2-7; D unclear. Germline V gene data show CDR1 as LGHDT and CDR2 as YNNKEL (reference sequence). The CDR3 runs to 13 residues. Trimming removed 1 base from V and 2 bases from J, with 6 bases in between. CDR3 region: CASSQVLAYEQYF. The CDR3 DNA reads as TGTGCCAGCAGCCAAGTCCTTGCCTACGAGCAGTACTTC.

The chain couples TRBV19 to TRBJ1-2, with TRBD1 matching 7 bases. Germline V CDR1 and CDR2: LNHDA, SQIVND (reference sequence). This CDR3 is built from 13 residues. Losses at the gene ends were 7 bases for V and 7 bases for J; bases not matched to a gene: 9. CDR3: CASNMEGAVGYTF. The CDR3 DNA sequence: TGTGCCAGTAATATGGAGGGGGCGGTTGGCTACACCTTC.

In this sample, this clone turned up a few times. The V call is TRBV11-3, the J call TRBJ2-3, with D hard to call. V was pared by 1 base and J by 6 bases, with 5 bases between. This CDR3 contains 12 residues. Germline CDR1 reads SGHNT; CDR2 reads YENEEA. The CDR3 DNA reads as TGTGCCAGCAGCTTAGGTGGCGATACGCAGTATTTT. Residues: CASSLGGDTQYF.

CDR3 residues: CASSPGAWIFNSPLHF. Written as DNA, the CDR3 is TGTGCCAGCAGTCCAGGGGCCTGGATTTTTAATTCACCCCTCCACTTT. V usage is TRBV28 and J usage is TRBJ1-6; a possible D gene is TRBD1 (6 bases). The length of the CDR3 is 16 residues. CDR1 MDHEN and CDR2 SYDVKM come from the germline V gene. Trimming removed 5 bases at V and 6 bases at J, with 17 bases between. The entire variable domain, with the rest obtained from reference TRBV28 and TRBJ1-6, is as follows: DVKVTQSSRYLVKRTGEKVFLECVQDMDHENMFWYRQDPGLGLRLIYFSYDVKMKEKGDIPEGYSVSREKKERFSLILESASTNQTSMYLCASSPGAWIFNSPLHFGNGTRLTVT.

This chain joins TRBV5-4 and TRBJ2-7, with a tentative D call TRBD1 (6 bases). Germline-derived CDR1 and CDR2 are SGHNT and YYREEE (reference sequence). Trimming shortened V by 0 bases and J by 5 bases, and 12 bases separated the two germline ends. This CDR3 has 14 residues. CDR3 region: CASSLVGAQDEQYF. The CDR3 DNA follows: TGTGCCAGCAGCTTGGTGGGGGCGCAGGACGAGCAGTACTTC.

The chain links TRBV5-1 to TRBJ2-1, with D unclear. V was clipped by 4 bases and J by 2 bases, with 13 bases between them. The CDR3 loop spans 15 amino acids. Per the germline V gene, CDR1 is SGHRS and CDR2 is YFSETQ. In DNA form, the CDR3 reads TGCGCCAGCAGCGTGGACCTGAGGCCCTACAATGAGCAGTTCTTC. This sequence encodes CASSVDLRPYNEQFF.

This clone came up a few times. CDR3 loop: CASSLDAGSYEQYF. The CDR3, as DNA: TGTGCCAGCAGCTTAGATGCGGGGTCCTACGAGCAGTACTTC. The gene calls are TRBV11-3 and TRBJ2-7; D might be TRBD2 (6 bases). Germline V gene lookup returns CDR1 SGHNT and CDR2 YENEEA. The CDR3 is 14 amino acids. V was shortened by 0 bases and J by 1 base, with 7 bases between the two germline ends.

This clone came up once. CDR3 residues: CASRTSRDTQYF. CDR3 bases: TGTGCCAGCAGAACTTCCCGGGATACGCAGTATTTT. The chain uses TRBV6-5 and TRBJ2-3; D unresolved. CDR3 size: 12 residues. V shed 6 bases and J shed 6 bases, with 10 bases lying between them. Germline V CDR1 and CDR2: MNHEY, SVGAGI.

The chain combines TRBV10-3 with TRBJ2-1; 8 bases agree with TRBD1. The germline CDR1 and CDR2 sequences are ENHRY and SYGVKD. The CDR3 is 16 residues long. With 1 base clipped from V and 6 bases from J, the junction kept 8 bases outside the gene matches. Here the CDR3 DNA reads TGTGCCATCAGTGAGTACGGACAGGGAAATATCAATGAGCAGTTCTTC. Protein sequence: CAISEYGQGNINEQFF.

A few counts support this clone. This rearrangement joins TRBV19 to TRBJ1-1; D call uncertain. Germline V gene sequence: CDR1 LNHDA, CDR2 SQIVND (reference sequence). Deletions cut 4 bases from V and 6 bases from J, with 9 bases between. The CDR3 totals 12 residues. The CDR3 nucleotides read TGTGCCAGTAGTACCTGGAGTGCTGAAGCTTTCTTT. It encodes CASSTWSAEAFF.

The V gene is TRBV7-6, the J gene TRBJ1-6; 7 bases line up with TRBD1. V was pared by 5 bases and J by 9 bases, with 10 bases of the junction left unmatched. Germline values: CDR1 SGHVS, CDR2 FNYEAQ. CDR3 length: 15 residues. The CDR3 DNA follows: TGTGCCAGCAGCCCCAGACAGGGAGGTAGTTCACCCCTCCACTTT. Amino acid sequence: CASSPRQGGSSPLHF.

This clone has ten or more counts. The chain combines TRBV7-2 with TRBJ1-2; tentatively, D is TRBD1 (6 bases). The CDR3 is made up of 16 amino acids. Trimming removed 5 bases at V and 3 bases at J, with 19 bases between. Germline-derived CDR1 and CDR2 are SGHTA and FQGNSA. In nucleotides, the CDR3 is TGTGCCAGCAGCCCGGACCGATACAGGGCCTACTATGGCTACACCTTC. Protein: CASSPDRYRAYYGYTF.

The chain employs TRBV9 and TRBJ2-3; 7 bases match TRBD2. This CDR3 region has 15 residues. V gave up 6 bases and J gave up 2 bases; unmatched junction bases: 9. Germline V gene data show CDR1 as SGDLS and CDR2 as YYNGEE. CDR3 region: CASTVLGGPTDTQYF. CDR3 bases: TGTGCCAGCACCGTTTTGGGAGGGCCCACAGATACGCAGTATTTT.

V is TRBV7-9 and J is TRBJ2-5; TRBD2 might be the D (6 bases). Trimming stripped 3 bases from V and 1 base from J, with 15 bases between. The CDR3 loop spans 16 amino acids. Germline assignment: CDR1 SEHNR and CDR2 FQNEAQ (reference sequence). CDR3 nucleotide sequence: TGTGCCAGCAGCTTCCTAGGAGGCGGGGTCCAAGAGACCCAGTACTTC. This sequence encodes CASSFLGGGVQETQYF.

The rearrangement links TRBV5-1 to TRBJ1-5; D is unclear. Between the trimmed V and J ends, which lost 0 bases and 5 bases, there was a span of 6 bases. The V gene's germline CDR1 is SGHRS and CDR2 YFSETQ. This CDR3 contains 13 residues. Here the CDR3 reads CASSLAADQPQHF. CDR3 DNA: TGCGCCAGCAGCTTGGCGGCGGATCAGCCCCAGCATTTT. Supplemented by reference TRBV5-1 and TRBJ1-5, the full variable domain reads KAGVTQTPRYLIKTRGQQVTLSCSPISGHRSVSWYQQTPGQGLQFLFEYFSETQRNKGNFPGRFSGRQFSNSRSEMNVSTLELGDSALYLCASSLAADQPQHFGDGTRLSIL.

The chain joins TRBV19 to TRBJ1-5; 9 bases fit TRBD1. Germline CDR1 and CDR2: LNHDA and SQIVND (reference sequence). The CDR3 sequence is 18 residues long. Trimming removed 1 base from V and 0 bases from J; junction bases left unmatched: 7. The CDR3 sequence: CASSIGGTGLPSNQPQHF. CDR3 nucleotide sequence: TGTGCCAGTAGTATAGGCGGGACAGGGTTGCCTAGCAATCAGCCCCAGCATTTT.

The V and J genes are TRBV11-2 and TRBJ2-3, with 7 nucleotides matching TRBD2. The CDR3 spans 15 residues. V lost 2 bases to trimming and J lost 5 bases; unmatched junction nucleotides: 7. Germline loops: CDR1 SGHAT, CDR2 FQNNGV. CDR3 in amino acids: CASSLMAGAGDTQYF. The DNA of the CDR3 is TGTGCCAGCAGCTTAATGGCGGGAGCGGGAGATACGCAGTATTTT.

The chain links TRBV7-2 to TRBJ2-1; 8 bases line up with TRBD2. This CDR3 comprises 15 residues. CDR1 is SGHTA, CDR2 FQGNSA, per germline. After removal of 7 bases from V and 7 bases from J, the junction contained 12 bases not matched to a gene. CDR3 region: CASTQRAGGGNEQFF. CDR3 coding DNA: TGTGCCAGCACCCAGAGGGCGGGAGGAGGAAATGAGCAGTTCTTC.

The gene calls are TRBV5-1 and TRBJ2-5; TRBD2 aligns across 13 bases. CDR1 is SGHRS, CDR2 YFSETQ, per germline. Trimming cost V 0 bases and J 4 bases; bases outside gene matches: 3. The CDR3 totals 16 residues. The CDR3 is CASSLEGLAGPETQYF. The DNA for the CDR3 is TGCGCCAGCAGCTTGGAGGGACTAGCGGGACCAGAGACCCAGTACTTC.

The genes are TRBV14 and TRBJ2-7; perhaps TRBD1 as D (6 bases). The germline gives CDR1 SGHDN, CDR2 FVKESK. CDR3 size: 13 residues. The V gene lost 0 bases and the J gene lost 6 bases, with 9 bases spanning the gap. Here the CDR3 reads CASSQEIGGEQYF. The CDR3 DNA reads as TGTGCCAGCAGCCAAGAAATAGGGGGCGAGCAGTACTTC.

This sequence joins TRBV4-1 and TRBJ1-5, with D uncertain. The CDR3 extends over 15 amino acids. Trimming stripped 0 bases from V and 0 bases from J, with 6 bases between. In germline, CDR1 is MGHRA, CDR2 YSYEKL. The CDR3 DNA sequence: TGCGCCAGCAGCCAAGAACAAGATAGCAATCAGCCCCAGCATTTT. It translates to CASSQEQDSNQPQHF.

The V gene is TRBV6-2 or TRBV6-3, the J gene TRBJ2-5, with TRBD1 matching 8 bases. Germline lookup yields CDR1 MNHEY and CDR2 SVGEGT. Trimming took 2 bases from V and 5 from J; bases not matched to a gene: 7. The CDR3 extends over 15 amino acids. CDR3 in DNA: TGTGCCAGCAGTTACGGGCAGGGGGCCCGCGAGACCCAGTACTTC. Amino acids: CASSYGQGARETQYF.

V gene TRBV30 combines with J gene TRBJ2-6; weak D call: TRBD1 (6 bases). The ends were cut back, 2 bases at V and 4 bases at J, with 24 bases in the middle. The CDR3 covers 19 residues. The germline V gene encodes CDR1 GTSNPN and CDR2 SVGIG (reference sequence). The CDR3 DNA sequence: TGTGCCTGGAGTCCCCCCAGGGGCGGAGAGCTGAGGGGGGCCAACGTCCTGACTTTC. This sequence encodes CAWSPPRGGELRGANVLTF.

This clone came up once. This chain connects TRBV20-1 to TRBJ2-7; D possibly corresponds to TRBD2 (6 bases). V dropped 5 bases and J dropped 6 bases, with 11 bases sitting between them. Germline-derived CDR1 and CDR2 are DFQATT and SNEGSKA (reference sequence). The CDR3 consists of 11 residues. The CDR3 is CSAVDGGEQYF. The CDR3 DNA reads as TGCAGTGCTGTCGACGGGGGCGAGCAGTACTTC.

The sample holds a few counts of this clone. The V and J genes are TRBV29-1 and TRBJ2-7, with TRBD1 identical over 11 bases. CDR1 is SQVTM and CDR2 is ANQGSEA in the germline V gene. The CDR3 runs to 15 residues. The V and J ends lost 6 bases and 0 bases, in that order; junction bases with no gene match: 7. CDR3 coding DNA: TGCAGCGTGGAACGGGACAGGGGGAGCTCCTACGAGCAGTACTTC. This gives the protein CSVERDRGSSYEQYF.

The chain is built from TRBV28 and TRBJ1-1, with a tentative D call TRBD1 (5 bases). Trimming took 7 bases from V and 1 from J, leaving 7 bases between them. The CDR3 runs 12 residues. Germline V lookup: CDR1 MDHEN, CDR2 SYDVKM. CDR3 residues: CASIRGNTEAFF. DNA for the CDR3: TGTGCCAGCATTAGGGGGAACACTGAAGCTTTCTTT.

This chain uses TRBV5-1 with TRBJ2-1, with TRBD2 as a possible D gene (5 bases). The germline V and J ends were trimmed by 0 bases and 6 bases, with 7 bases remaining between them. The germline CDR1 and CDR2 sequences are SGHRS and YFSETQ. This CDR3 is built from 13 residues. The CDR3 is CASSLAGSNEQFF. Here the CDR3 DNA reads TGCGCCAGCAGCTTGGCGGGAAGCAATGAGCAGTTCTTC.